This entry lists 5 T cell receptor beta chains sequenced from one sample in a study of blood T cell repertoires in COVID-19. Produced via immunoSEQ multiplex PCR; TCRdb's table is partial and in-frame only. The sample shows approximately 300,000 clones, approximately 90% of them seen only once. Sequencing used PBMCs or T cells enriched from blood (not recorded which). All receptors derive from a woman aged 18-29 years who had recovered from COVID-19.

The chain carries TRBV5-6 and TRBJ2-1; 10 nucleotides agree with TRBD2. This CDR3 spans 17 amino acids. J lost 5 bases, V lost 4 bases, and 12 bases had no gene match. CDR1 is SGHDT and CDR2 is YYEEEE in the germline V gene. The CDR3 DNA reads TGTGCCAGCAGCGGGGTGCTAGCGGGGGATAGGGACAATGAGCAGTTCTTC. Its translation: CASSGVLAGDRDNEQFF.

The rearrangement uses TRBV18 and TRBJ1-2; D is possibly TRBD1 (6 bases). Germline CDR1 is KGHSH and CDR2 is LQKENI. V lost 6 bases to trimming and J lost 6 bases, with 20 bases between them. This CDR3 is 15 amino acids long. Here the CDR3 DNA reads TGTGCCAGCTCTGATCTGGGGGGGGCGCCGGATGGCTACACCTTC. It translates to CASSDLGGAPDGYTF.

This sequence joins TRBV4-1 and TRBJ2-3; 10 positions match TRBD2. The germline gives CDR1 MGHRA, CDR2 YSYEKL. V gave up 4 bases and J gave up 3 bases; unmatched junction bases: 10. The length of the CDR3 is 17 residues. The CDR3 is CASSPIYSGGLTDTQYF. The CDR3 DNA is TGCGCCAGCAGCCCCATCTATAGCGGGGGGTTAACAGATACGCAGTATTTT.

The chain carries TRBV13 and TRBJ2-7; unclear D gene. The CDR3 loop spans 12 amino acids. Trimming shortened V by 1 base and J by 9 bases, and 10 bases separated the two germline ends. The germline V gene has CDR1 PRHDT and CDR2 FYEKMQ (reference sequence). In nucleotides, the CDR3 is TGTGCCAGCAGCTTAGCCCGAGGTGGGCAGTACTTC. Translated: CASSLARGGQYF.

CDR3 loop: CATSRDPGDSYEQYF. The CDR3 region has the DNA TGTGCCACCAGCAGAGACCCAGGTGATTCCTACGAGCAGTACTTC. This chain connects TRBV15 to TRBJ2-7; D not certain. The CDR3 consists of 15 residues. Between the trimmed V and J ends, which lost 0 bases and 1 base, there was a span of 10 bases. Germline V gives CDR1 LNHNV, CDR2 YYDKDF (reference sequence).